This TCR beta chain was profiled in a study of vaccination effects on CD4 cells after COVID-19. The overall study: Everyone in the study got two shots of either the BNT162b2 or mRNA-1273 vaccine. Regarding the study as a whole: Convalescent patients were scarce in the study, and it lacked early post-infection timepoints. After vaccination, at late timepoints, clones induced by infection and by vaccine contracted markedly. Cross-reactivity toward common cold coronaviruses was confined to only 1 of 255 vaccine-induced clones in healthy vaccinees.

Using viral peptide pools, the ViraFEST assay grew out antigen-specific CD4+ T cells prior to sequencing. It was after approximately 11 days of culture that CD4+ T cells were isolated. Nucleocapsid antibodies stayed negative before and after vaccination, showing no earlier SARS-CoV-2 infection. Germline V gives CDR1 SGHRS, CDR2 YFSETQ. The CDR3 is 14 residues long. Germline trimming cut 3 bases from V and 5 bases from J; bases unmatched to any gene: 6. With regard to this clone: No antigen is known for it.

Profiling relied on immunoSEQ multiplex PCR, and the TCRdb table lists in-frame clones only, not all of them. The table shows roughly 63,000 clones, with approximately 75% occurring only once. Material: CD4+ T cells from PBMCs cultured with HCoV-OC43 spike peptides, obtained before COVID-19 vaccination. Subset described: HCoV-OC43 spike overlapping peptide pool stimulation. The chain recombines TRBV5-1 with TRBJ2-3; TRBD2 matches at 7 bases. The origin of this receptor is a human donor who received a COVID-19 vaccine. The CDR3 region has the DNA TGCGCCAGCAGCTCAAGCGGGACTGGAGATACGCAGTATTTT. This sequence encodes CASSSSGTGDTQYF. Using reference TRBV5-1 and TRBJ2-3 for the parts outside the CDR3, the full variable domain is KAGVTQTPRYLIKTRGQQVTLSCSPISGHRSVSWYQQTPGQGLQFLFEYFSETQRNKGNFPGRFSGRQFSNSRSEMNVSTLELGDSALYLCASSSSGTGDTQYFGPGTRLTVL.